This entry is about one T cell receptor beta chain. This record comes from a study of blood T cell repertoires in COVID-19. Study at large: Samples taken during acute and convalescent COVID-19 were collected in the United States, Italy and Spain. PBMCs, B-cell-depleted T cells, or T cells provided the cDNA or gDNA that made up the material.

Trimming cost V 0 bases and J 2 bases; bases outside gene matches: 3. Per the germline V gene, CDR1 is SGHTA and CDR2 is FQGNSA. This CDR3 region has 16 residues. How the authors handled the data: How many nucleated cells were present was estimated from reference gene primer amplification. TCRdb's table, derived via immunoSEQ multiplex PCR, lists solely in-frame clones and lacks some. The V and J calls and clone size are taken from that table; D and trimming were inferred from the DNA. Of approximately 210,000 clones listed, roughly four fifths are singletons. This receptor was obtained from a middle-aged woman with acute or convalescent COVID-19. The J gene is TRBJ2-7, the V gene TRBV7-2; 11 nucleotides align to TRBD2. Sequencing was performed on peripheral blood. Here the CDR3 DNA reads TGTGCCAGCAGCTTAGCGCTAGCGGGGGGCCCCTACGAGCAGTACTTC. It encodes CASSLALAGGPYEQYF.